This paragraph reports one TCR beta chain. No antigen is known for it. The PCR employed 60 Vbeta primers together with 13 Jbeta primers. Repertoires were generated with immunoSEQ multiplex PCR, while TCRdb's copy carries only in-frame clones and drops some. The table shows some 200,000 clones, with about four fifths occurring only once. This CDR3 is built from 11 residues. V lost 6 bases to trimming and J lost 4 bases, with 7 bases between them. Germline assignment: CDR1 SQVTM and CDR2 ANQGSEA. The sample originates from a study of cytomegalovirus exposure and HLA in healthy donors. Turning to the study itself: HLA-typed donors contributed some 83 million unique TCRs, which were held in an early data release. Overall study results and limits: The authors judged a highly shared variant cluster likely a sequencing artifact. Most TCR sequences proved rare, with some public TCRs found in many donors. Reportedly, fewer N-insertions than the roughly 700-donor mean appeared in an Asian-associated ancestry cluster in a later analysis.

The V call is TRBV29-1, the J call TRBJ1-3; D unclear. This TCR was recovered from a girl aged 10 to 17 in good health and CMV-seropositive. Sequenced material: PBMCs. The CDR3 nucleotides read TGCAGCGTCTCCCGGGGAAACACCATATATTTT. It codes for CSVSRGNTIYF.